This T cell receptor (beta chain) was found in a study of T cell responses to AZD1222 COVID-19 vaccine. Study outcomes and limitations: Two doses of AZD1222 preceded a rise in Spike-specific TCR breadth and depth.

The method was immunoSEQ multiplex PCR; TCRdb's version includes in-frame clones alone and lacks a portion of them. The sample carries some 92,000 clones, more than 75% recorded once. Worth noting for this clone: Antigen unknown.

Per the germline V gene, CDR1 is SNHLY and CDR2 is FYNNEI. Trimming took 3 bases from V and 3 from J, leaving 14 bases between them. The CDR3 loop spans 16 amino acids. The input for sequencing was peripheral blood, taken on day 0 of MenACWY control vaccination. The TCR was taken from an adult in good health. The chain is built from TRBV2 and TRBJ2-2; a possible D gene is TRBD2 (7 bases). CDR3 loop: CASSELGGGDTGELFF. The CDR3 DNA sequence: TGTGCCAGCAGTGAGCTGGGAGGGGGGGACACCGGGGAGCTGTTTTTT.